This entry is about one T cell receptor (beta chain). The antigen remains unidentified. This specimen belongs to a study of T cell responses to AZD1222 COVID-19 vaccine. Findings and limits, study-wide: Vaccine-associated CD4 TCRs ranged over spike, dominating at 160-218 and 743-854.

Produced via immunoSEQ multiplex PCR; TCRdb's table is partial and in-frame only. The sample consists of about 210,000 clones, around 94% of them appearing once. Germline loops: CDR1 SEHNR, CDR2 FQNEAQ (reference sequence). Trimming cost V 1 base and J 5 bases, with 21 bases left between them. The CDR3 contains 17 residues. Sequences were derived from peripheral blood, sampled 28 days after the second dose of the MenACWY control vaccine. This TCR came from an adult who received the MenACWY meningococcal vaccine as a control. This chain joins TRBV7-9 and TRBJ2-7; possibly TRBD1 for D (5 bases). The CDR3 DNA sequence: TGTGCCAGCAGCTTAGGGCCAATGGGGCTTAGTAGGGACGAGCAGTACTTC. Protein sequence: CASSLGPMGLSRDEQYF.